This T cell receptor beta chain was sequenced for a study of T-cell memory formation after mild COVID-19. Regarding the study as a whole: Some SARS-CoV-2-responding clones were already detected in memory before infection.

One entry per CDR3 protein results from TCRdb running MiXCR on the 5' RACE reads. This sample carries about 270,000 distinct CDR3 sequences, roughly 15% of them seen once, and the ten largest clones take 2% to 2.5%. V lost 0 bases to trimming and J lost 3 bases, with 10 bases between them. The CDR3 is 15 residues long. Germline lookup yields CDR1 SGHRS and CDR2 YFSETQ. This clonotype was observed a handful of times. Antigen specificity is unknown. Input material: PBMCs or a T cell subset sorted from them (not recorded which). The source is an adult woman who had mild COVID-19 (a few samples of this study predate the infection). Cell type and time point are not known. The rearrangement links TRBV5-1 to TRBJ1-5, with D possibly TRBD1 on 5 matching bases. This chain's CDR3 is CASSLGGGLNQPQHF. The CDR3 bases are TGCGCCAGCAGCTTGGGGGGGGGTCTCAATCAGCCCCAGCATTTT.